This T cell receptor (beta chain) comes out of a study of T cells after yellow fever vaccination. Study information: Where fractions had low cell numbers, libraries were prepared from them with the SMART-Seq v4 Ultra Low Input RNA kit. General study points: The study re-detected most primary-vaccination clones after the booster (approximately 97% CD4, roughly 88% CD8). Abundant clonotypes from the bulk population could have been carried over as contaminants into FACS-sorted repertoires. Relatively few clonotypes were ones that appeared in both CD4 and CD8 compartments.

The CDR3 has 15 amino acids. V was shortened by 4 bases and J by 1 base, with 13 bases between the two germline ends. Germline V CDR1 and CDR2: SGHNT, YYREEE (reference sequence). TCRdb passed the 5' RACE reads through MiXCR, listing each CDR3 protein once. The repertoire holds some 69,000 distinct CDR3 sequences, with 5.5% to 7.5% as singletons. This clonotype has a count of ten or more. The antigen is unknown. The TCR comes from a man younger than 30 who received the YFV17D yellow fever vaccine. Material: CD4+ T cells sorted from PBMCs, obtained around 15 days after the first yellow fever vaccination. This rearrangement joins TRBV5-4 to TRBJ2-3; D may be TRBD1 (5 bases). Here the CDR3 reads CASSPREGGTDTQYF. As DNA, the CDR3 is TGTGCCAGCAGCCCCAGGGAAGGAGGCACAGATACGCAGTATTTT.